The clone carrying this T cell receptor (beta chain) occurred a few times. Use of 60 Vbeta and 13 Jbeta primers characterized the PCR. The protocol was immunoSEQ multiplex PCR, while the TCRdb copy is restricted to in-frame clones and leaves out a portion. The sample carries more than 150,000 clones, less than 90% recorded once. This entry comes from a study of cytomegalovirus exposure and HLA in healthy donors. J gave up 0 bases and V 6 bases, and 11 bases lay outside the gene matches. CDR1 SNHLY and CDR2 FYNNEI come from the germline V gene. The CDR3 has 17 amino acids. V usage is TRBV2 and J usage is TRBJ1-5; TRBD1 matches 7 bases. The sequencing sample was made of PBMCs. The TCR comes from a girl under three years old in good health and CMV-seronegative. CDR3 sequence (DNA): TGTGCCAGCAGCCCCCCGGGACAGCATCATAGCAATCAGCCCCAGCATTTT. Amino acid sequence: CASSPPGQHHSNQPQHF.